The 3 T cell receptor beta chains below come from one sample, sequenced in a study of blood T cell repertoires in COVID-19. The data were produced by immunoSEQ multiplex PCR, yet TCRdb's version contains in-frame clones alone and is incomplete. The data contain about 90,000 clones, roughly 80% of them singletons. Source material: peripheral blood. The origin of the receptors is a man aged 80 or over with active or convalescent COVID-19.

This clone was counted only a few times. The chain couples TRBV12-3 or TRBV12-4 to TRBJ1-3, with TRBD1 identical over 7 bases. With V trimmed by 3 bases and J by 7 bases, 3 bases remained unmatched. This CDR3 is built from 13 residues. For the CDR3, the DNA is TGTGCCAGCAGTTTGGGGACAGCCAACACCATATATTTT. This gives the protein CASSLGTANTIYF.

The gene calls are TRBV27 and TRBJ1-6; TRBD1 might be the D (5 bases). Trimming pared 3 bases from V and 8 bases from J, leaving 20 bases between. The CDR3 is 17 amino acids. Per germline, CDR1 MNHEY and CDR2 SMNVEV (reference sequence). The CDR3: CASSFSVPPLGDSPLHF. In DNA form, the CDR3 reads TGTGCCAGCAGTTTTTCTGTACCCCCCCTAGGGGATTCACCCCTCCACTTT.

The V call is TRBV14, the J call TRBJ1-2; D unclear. Deletions cut 2 bases from V and 4 bases from J, with 14 bases between. This CDR3 comprises 15 residues. CDR1 is SGHDN and CDR2 is FVKESK in the germline V gene. The CDR3 region has the DNA TGTGCCAGCAGCCAAAGTCCGGGTTCTCTCTATGGCTACACCTTC. Translated: CASSQSPGSLYGYTF. Based on the CDR3 plus reference TRBV14 and TRBJ1-2, the full variable domain is EAGVTQFPSHSVIEKGQTVTLRCDPISGHDNLYWYRRVMGKEIKFLLHFVKESKQDESGMPNNRFLAERTGGTYSTLKVQPAELEDSGVYFCASSQSPGSLYGYTFGSGTRLTVV.